One and the same sample provided the 5 T cell receptor beta chains below, sequenced in a study of post-analysis software for immune sequencing data (dated by TCRdb to about 2015). Libraries were constructed by PCR. The sequencer listed for this sample is Illumina HiSeq 2500. To reduce PCR and sequencing biases, unique molecular identifiers were built into the TCR beta cDNA libraries. Through fastp at Q25 and MiXCR, TCRdb rebuilt clones from the public reads, retaining in-frame beta chains. Identical CDR3 protein sequences are pooled into one entry, listed with their most common genes and DNA. The sample profile shows roughly 800,000 distinct CDR3 sequences; around 45% of them were found once. Jointly, the top ten make up approximately 5% of the sample. General conclusions and limits of the study: Significantly higher frequencies in patients than in controls were found for roughly 5 TRBV segments, including TRBV5-6, TRBV5-1 and TRBV20-1.

No antigens are known for them. The material sequenced was blood. These TCRs come from a girl aged 5 to 17 with multiple sclerosis.

This clonotype was picked up a small number of times. The chain links TRBV28 to TRBJ2-3, with 7 bases that match TRBD2. V lost 5 bases, J lost 1 base, and 12 bases stayed unmatched. This CDR3 comprises 17 residues. From germline, CDR1 is MDHEN and CDR2 SYDVKM. The CDR3 is CASSDRGTIAGTDTQYF. CDR3 in DNA: TGTGCCAGCAGTGACCGGGGGACTATTGCTGGCACAGATACGCAGTATTTT.

The V and J genes are TRBV12-3 or TRBV12-4 and TRBJ2-1, with TRBD2 identical over 7 bases. The CDR3 totals 15 residues. V shed 1 base and J 8 bases; nucleotides not matched to a gene: 8. The DNA of the CDR3 is TGTGCCAGCAGTTTAGGCGGGAGAAATTTCGATGAGCAGTTCTTC. This gives the protein CASSLGGRNFDEQFF.

This clonotype has more than one count but fewer than ten. This chain links TRBV11-2 with TRBJ2-1, with D unclear. The CDR3 is 14 amino acids. V was shortened by 1 base and J by 8 bases, with 12 bases between the two germline ends. CDR1 is SGHAT and CDR2 is FQNNGV in the germline V gene. For the CDR3, the DNA is TGTGCCAGCAGCTTAGGGGCAGGTCTAGATGAGCAGTTCTTC. Amino acids: CASSLGAGLDEQFF.

This chain joins TRBV12-3 or TRBV12-4 and TRBJ2-5; D unresolved. The CDR3 covers 11 residues. V lost 3 bases and J lost 13, with 12 bases in between. The CDR3 DNA reads TGTGCCAGCAGTTTCGGCGGATCTTGGTACTTC. This sequence encodes CASSFGGSWYF.

V gene TRBV3-1 combines with J gene TRBJ2-3; 12 bases are a match to TRBD2. CDR1 is LGHDT, CDR2 YNNKEL, per germline (reference sequence). The CDR3 has 18 residues. The J segment lost 1 base and the V segment lost 1 base, leaving 6 bases of the junction unmatched. The DNA for the CDR3 is TGTGCCAGCAGCCAAGCTCTAGCGGGAGGGCCTCGCACAGATACGCAGTATTTT. This encodes CASSQALAGGPRTDTQYF.